This T cell receptor beta chain was captured in a study of cytomegalovirus exposure and HLA in healthy donors. The study ran its PCR with 60 Vbeta and 13 Jbeta primers. Produced via immunoSEQ multiplex PCR; TCRdb's table is partial and in-frame only. The table shows some 150,000 clones, with about 80% occurring only once. Findings and caveats of the study: It was only CMV serostatus that was available as immune exposure information. What TCR beta sequences reportedly achieved was accurate prediction of HLA-A and HLA-B alleles in most subjects. Rarity held for most TCR sequences, but there were some public TCRs that occurred in many donors. It was reported that the classifier diagnosed cytomegalovirus status with high specificity and sensitivity in both the original and validation cohorts.

The CDR3 is made up of 12 amino acids. To note about this clone: Its antigen is currently unknown.

Sequencing was done on a sample of PBMCs. The receptor comes from a man in his forties in good health and CMV-seronegative. The chain uses TRBV1 and TRBJ2-7; the table's D gene call, TRBD2, was not cross checked with the DNA. TRBV1 constitutes a pseudogene. CDR3 region: CTSSQVALGQYF. For the CDR3, the DNA is TGCACCAGCAGCCAAGTAGCCCTCGGGCAGTACTTC.